Below, one T cell receptor (beta chain) is given with its context. The entry originates in a study of T cell responses to AZD1222 COVID-19 vaccine. Repertoires were generated with immunoSEQ multiplex PCR, while TCRdb's copy carries only in-frame clones and drops some. The sample includes some 60,000 clones, over 65% seen only once; the top ten take roughly 4%. The CDR3 extends over 13 amino acids. CDR1 and CDR2 from the germline V gene are SGHRS and YFSETQ. V lost 5 bases to trimming and J lost 8 bases, with 11 bases between them. Specimen: peripheral blood, collected 28 days after the second AZD1222 dose. This TCR was sampled from an adult who received the AZD1222 COVID-19 vaccine. The chain links TRBV5-1 to TRBJ1-6; unclear D gene. This CDR3 is CASRNEVDSPLHF. The CDR3 DNA is TGCGCCAGCAGAAACGAGGTGGATTCACCCCTCCACTTT.